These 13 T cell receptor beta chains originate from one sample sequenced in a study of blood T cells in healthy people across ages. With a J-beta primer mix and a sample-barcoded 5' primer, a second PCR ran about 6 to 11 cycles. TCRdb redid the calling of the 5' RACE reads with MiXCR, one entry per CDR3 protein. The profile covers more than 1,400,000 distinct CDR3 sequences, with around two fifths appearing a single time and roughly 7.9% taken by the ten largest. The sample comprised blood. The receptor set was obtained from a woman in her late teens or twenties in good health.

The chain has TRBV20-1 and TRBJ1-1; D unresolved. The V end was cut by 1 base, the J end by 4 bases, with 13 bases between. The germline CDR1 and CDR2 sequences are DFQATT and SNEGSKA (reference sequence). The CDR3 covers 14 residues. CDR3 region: CSARGLRGPTEAFF. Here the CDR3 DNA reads TGCAGTGCTAGAGGACTCCGGGGTCCCACTGAAGCTTTCTTT.

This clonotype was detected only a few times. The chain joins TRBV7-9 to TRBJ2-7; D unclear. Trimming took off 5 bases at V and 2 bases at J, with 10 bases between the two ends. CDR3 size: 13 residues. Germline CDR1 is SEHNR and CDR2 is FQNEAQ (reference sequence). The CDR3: CASSLDIAYEQYF. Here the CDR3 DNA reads TGTGCCAGCAGCCTTGACATAGCCTACGAGCAGTACTTC. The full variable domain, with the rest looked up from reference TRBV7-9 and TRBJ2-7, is DTGVSQNPRHKITKRGQNVTFRCDPISEHNRLYWYRQTLGQGPEFLTYFQNEAQLEKSRLLSDRFSAERPKGSFSTLEIQRTEQGDSAMYLCASSLDIAYEQYFGPGTRLTVT.

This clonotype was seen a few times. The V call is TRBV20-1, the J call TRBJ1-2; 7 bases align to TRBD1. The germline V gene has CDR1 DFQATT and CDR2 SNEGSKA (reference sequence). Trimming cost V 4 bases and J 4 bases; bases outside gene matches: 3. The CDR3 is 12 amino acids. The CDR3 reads CSANDRVYGYTF. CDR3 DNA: TGCAGTGCTAACGACAGGGTCTATGGCTACACCTTC.

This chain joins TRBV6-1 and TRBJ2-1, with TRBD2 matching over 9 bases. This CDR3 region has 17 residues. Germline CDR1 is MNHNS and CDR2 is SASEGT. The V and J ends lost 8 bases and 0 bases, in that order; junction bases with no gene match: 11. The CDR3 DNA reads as TGTGCCAGCCCGAGCCCTCTAGCGGGGAGCTCCTACAATGAGCAGTTCTTC. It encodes CASPSPLAGSSYNEQFF.

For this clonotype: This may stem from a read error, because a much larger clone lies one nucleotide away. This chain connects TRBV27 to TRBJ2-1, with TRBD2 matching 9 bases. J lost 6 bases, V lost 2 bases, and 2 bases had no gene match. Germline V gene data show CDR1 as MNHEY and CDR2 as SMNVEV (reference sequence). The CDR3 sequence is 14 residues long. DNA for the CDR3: TGTGCCAGCAGTTTAACTAGCGGGTTCAATGAGCAGTTCTTC. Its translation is CASSLTSGFNEQFF.

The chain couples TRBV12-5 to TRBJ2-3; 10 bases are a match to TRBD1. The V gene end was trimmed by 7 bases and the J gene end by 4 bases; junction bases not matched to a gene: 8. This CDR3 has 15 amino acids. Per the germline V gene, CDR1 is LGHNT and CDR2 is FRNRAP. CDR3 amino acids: CASAPGQGFPDTQYF. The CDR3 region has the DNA TGTGCTAGTGCCCCGGGACAGGGGTTTCCAGATACGCAGTATTTT.

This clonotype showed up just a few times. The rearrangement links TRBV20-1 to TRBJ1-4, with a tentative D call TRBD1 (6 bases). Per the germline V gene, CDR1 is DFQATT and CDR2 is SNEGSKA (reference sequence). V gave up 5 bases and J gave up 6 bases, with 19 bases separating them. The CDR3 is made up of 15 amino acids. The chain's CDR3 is CSAGGGPTWDEKLFF. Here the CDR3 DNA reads TGCAGTGCTGGGGGGGGCCCCACCTGGGATGAAAAACTGTTTTTT.

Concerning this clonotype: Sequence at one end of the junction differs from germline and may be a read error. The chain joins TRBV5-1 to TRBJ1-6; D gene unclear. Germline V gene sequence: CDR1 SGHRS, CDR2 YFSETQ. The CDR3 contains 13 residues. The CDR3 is CASSGLMNSPPHF. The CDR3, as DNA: TGCGCCAGCAGCGGTCTGATGAATTCACCCCCCCACTTT. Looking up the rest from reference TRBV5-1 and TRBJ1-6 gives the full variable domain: KAGVTQTPRYLIKTRGQQVTLSCSPISGHRSVSWYQQTPGQGLQFLFEYFSETQRNKGNFPGRFSGRQFSNSRSEMNVSTLELGDSALYLCASSGLMNSPPHFGNGTRLTVT.

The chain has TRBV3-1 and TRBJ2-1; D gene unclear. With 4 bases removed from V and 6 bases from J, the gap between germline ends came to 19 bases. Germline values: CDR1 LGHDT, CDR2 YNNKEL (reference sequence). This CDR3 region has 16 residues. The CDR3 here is CASSRALGMASNEQFF. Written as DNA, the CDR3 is TGTGCCAGCAGCCGCGCCTTGGGGATGGCCTCCAATGAGCAGTTCTTC.

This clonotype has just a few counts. CDR3 nucleotides: TGTGCCAGCACTCGACAGAGTGGCTATGGCTACACCTTC. It yields the protein CASTRQSGYGYTF. The chain has TRBV7-2 and TRBJ1-2, with D perhaps TRBD1 (5 bases). Germline lookup yields CDR1 SGHTA and CDR2 FQGNSA. Trimming left V 7 bases short and J 4 bases short, with 13 bases between. The CDR3 length is 13 residues.

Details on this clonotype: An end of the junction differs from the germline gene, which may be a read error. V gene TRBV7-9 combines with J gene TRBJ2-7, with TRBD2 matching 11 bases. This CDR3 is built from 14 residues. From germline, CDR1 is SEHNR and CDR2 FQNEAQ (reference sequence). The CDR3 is CASSIAGGVSEQYF. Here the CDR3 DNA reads TGTGCCAGCAGCATAGCGGGAGGGGTTAGTGAGCAGTACTTC. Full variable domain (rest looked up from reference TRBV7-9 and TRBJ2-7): DTGVSQNPRHKITKRGQNVTFRCDPISEHNRLYWYRQTLGQGPEFLTYFQNEAQLEKSRLLSDRFSAERPKGSFSTLEIQRTEQGDSAMYLCASSIAGGVSEQYFGPGTRLTVT.

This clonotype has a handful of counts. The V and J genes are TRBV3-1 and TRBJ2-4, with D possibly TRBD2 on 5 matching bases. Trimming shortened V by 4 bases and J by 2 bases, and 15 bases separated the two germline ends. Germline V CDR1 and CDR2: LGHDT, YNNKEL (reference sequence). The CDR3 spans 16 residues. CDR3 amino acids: CASSPTRPGTKNIQYF. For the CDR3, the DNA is TGTGCCAGCAGCCCAACCCGACCGGGAACCAAAAACATTCAGTACTTC.

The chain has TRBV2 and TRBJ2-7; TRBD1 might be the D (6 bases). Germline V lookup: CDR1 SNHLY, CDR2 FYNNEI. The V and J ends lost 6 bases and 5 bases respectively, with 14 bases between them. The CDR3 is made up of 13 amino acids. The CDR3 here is CASRKKQGHEQYF. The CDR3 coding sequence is TGTGCCAGCAGGAAAAAACAGGGCCACGAGCAGTACTTC.